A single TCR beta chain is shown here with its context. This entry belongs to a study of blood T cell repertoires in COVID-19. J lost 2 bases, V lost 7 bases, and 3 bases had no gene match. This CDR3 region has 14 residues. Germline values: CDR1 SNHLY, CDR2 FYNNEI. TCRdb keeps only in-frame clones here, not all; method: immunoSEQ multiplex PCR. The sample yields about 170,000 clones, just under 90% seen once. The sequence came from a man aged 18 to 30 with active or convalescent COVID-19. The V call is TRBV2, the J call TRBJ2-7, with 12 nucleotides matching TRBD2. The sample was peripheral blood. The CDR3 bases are TGTGCCAGCAAACTAGCGGGAGGCACCTACGAGCAGTACTTC. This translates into CASKLAGGTYEQYF.